Reported below is one TCR beta chain. Its cognate antigen is unknown. This entry is derived from a study of cytomegalovirus exposure and HLA in healthy donors. Regarding the study as a whole: It was 164 TCR beta chains that were listed as cytomegalovirus-associated. CMV antigen specificity of a few CMV-associated chains was confirmed in vitro.

TCRdb's table, derived via immunoSEQ multiplex PCR, lists solely in-frame clones and lacks some. This table holds under 50,000 clones, 85% to 95% found once. The specimen sequenced was PBMCs. This TCR was recovered from a woman aged 18-29 years in good health and CMV-seropositive.

CDR3 region: CASSLRDRGNYEQYF. As DNA, the CDR3 is TGTGCCAGCAGCCTCCGGGACAGGGGAAACTACGAGCAGTACTTC. V is TRBV7-8 and J is TRBJ2-7, with 10 bases that match TRBD1. Losses at the gene ends were 5 bases for V and 3 bases for J; bases not matched to a gene: 7. This CDR3 is 15 amino acids long. The germline CDR1 and CDR2 sequences are SGHVS and FQNEAQ.